The rows below give T cell receptor beta chains drawn from one sample of a study of cytomegalovirus exposure and HLA in healthy donors. The assay was immunoSEQ multiplex PCR, and TCRdb's table has in-frame clones only and misses some. The repertoire includes over 60,000 clones, 70% to 80% of them detected once, and around 3.3% sits in the top ten. The specimen sequenced was PBMCs. These receptors were taken from a man between 18 and 29 years old in good health and CMV-seronegative. CDR3s include the opening cysteine and the closing phenylalanine or tryptophan. Fields, in order: clone size, J gene, V gene, D gene, CDR3 DNA, CDR3 protein. A D gene is named only where the DNA matches it firmly. Clone size is given for some rows only: seen once, a few or many times, or a class if the clone is expanded.

.	TRBJ1-5	TRBV9	.	TGTGCCAGCAGCGCATCCCAGGGGCTTGGTCAGCCCCAGCATTTT	CASSASQGLGQPQHF
.	TRBJ2-2	TRBV7-2	TRBD2	TGTGCCAGCAGCCCAAGGTGGACTAGCGGGGGGGCGGGTACCGGGGAGCTGTTTTTT	CASSPRWTSGGAGTGELFF
.	TRBJ2-7	TRBV5-4	.	TGTGCCAGCAGCTCACCGACAGGTGCGCACTACGAGCAGTACTTC	CASSSPTGAHYEQYF
.	TRBJ2-7	TRBV14	TRBD1	TGTGCCAGCAGCCGGGACAGGGGACGGGACGAGCAGTACTTC	CASSRDRGRDEQYF
once	TRBJ1-2	TRBV15	.	TGTGCCACCAGACCCAGCGGGACCTATGGCTACACCTTC	CATRPSGTYGYTF
.	TRBJ1-1	TRBV19	.	TGTGCCAGTAGCCACGTCGGATACAGAAACACTGAAGCTTTCTTT	CASSHVGYRNTEAFF
.	TRBJ2-2	TRBV19	TRBD1	TGTGCCAGTACCGTATTGCTTAAGTGGGGACAGCCGACCGGGGAGCTGTTTTTT	CASTVLLKWGQPTGELFF
few	TRBJ2-3	TRBV7-9	TRBD1	TGTGCCAGCAGTTCCGACAGGGCCGCCTCAGATACGCAGTATTTT	CASSSDRAASDTQYF
few	TRBJ1-1	TRBV30	.	TGTGCCTGGACGGTAAACACTGAAGCTTTCTTT	CAWTVNTEAFF
medium-sized	TRBJ2-7	TRBV4-1	TRBD1	TGCGCCAGCAGCCCACGGACAGGGGAGACCTACGAGCAGTACTTC	CASSPRTGETYEQYF
.	TRBJ1-1	TRBV5-1	.	TGCGCCAGCAGTTCCGAGGGAGGATACACTGAAGCTTTCTTT	CASSSEGGYTEAFF
.	TRBJ2-7	TRBV4-1	.	TGCGCCAGCAGCCAAGATCGCGGGGTCTACAACGAGCAGTACTTC	CASSQDRGVYNEQYF
.	TRBJ1-3	TRBV9	TRBD1	TGTGCCAGCAGCATAGGGACAGTAAGAAACACCATATATTTT	CASSIGTVRNTIYF
.	TRBJ2-3	TRBV2	TRBD2	TGTGCCAGCAGTGGGACTAGCGGGGGGACGCAGTATTTT	CASSGTSGGTQYF
few	TRBJ1-1	TRBV4-3	.	TGCGCCAGCAGCCAAGAACCCAGCGACACTGAAGCTTTCTTT	CASSQEPSDTEAFF
few	TRBJ2-7	TRBV5-4	TRBD1	TGTGCCAGCAGCTGGGACAGGGGACATACCTACGAGCAGTACTTC	CASSWDRGHTYEQYF
few	TRBJ2-2	TRBV4-2	.	TGTGCCAGCAGCCAAGATCAGGGGGGTCTGTTTTTT	CASSQDQGGLFF
once	TRBJ2-3	TRBV4-3	.	TGCGCCAGCAGCCAAGCTTTCCAGGGGAGCACAGATACGCAGTATTTT	CASSQAFQGSTDTQYF
.	TRBJ2-1	TRBV5-4	.	TGTGCCAGCAGCTTCCTCGGGAGCGGTTACAATGAGCAGTTCTTC	CASSFLGSGYNEQFF
.	TRBJ2-5	TRBV15	.	TGTGCCACCAGCGCCGAGGGGGTTAGCGAGACCCAGTACTTC	CATSAEGVSETQYF
.	TRBJ1-1	TRBV9	.	TGTGCCAGCAGCCTTGGGACTTCTGAAGCTTTCTTT	CASSLGTSEAFF
.	TRBJ2-3	TRBV18	.	TGTGCCAGCTCACCAAGCGGGCGAGATACGCAGTATTTT	CASSPSGRDTQYF
once	TRBJ2-2	TRBV5-1	TRBD1	TGCGCCAGCAGAAGACAGGGGCCGGCTACCGGGGAGCTGTTTTTT	CASRRQGPATGELFF
.	TRBJ2-7	TRBV6-6	TRBD1	TGTGCCAGCAGTCCCCCGACAGGGCGCGAGCAGTACTTC	CASSPPTGREQYF
once	TRBJ1-5	TRBV18	TRBD1	TGTGCCAGCTCACCACTCGGGACAGGGTCTCAGCCCCAGCATTTT	CASSPLGTGSQPQHF
.	TRBJ1-6	TRBV7-9	.	TGTGCCAGCAGCCCCGCTACAGGGTTTTCACCCCTCCACTTT	CASSPATGFSPLHF
.	TRBJ1-4	TRBV19	.	TGTGCCAGTAGTAGACCAGGGGACAATGAAAAACTGTTTTTT	CASSRPGDNEKLFF
once	TRBJ2-3	TRBV7-8	.	TGTGCCAGCAGCCGTACAGCAGATACGCAGTATTTT	CASSRTADTQYF
.	TRBJ1-2	TRBV5-6	TRBD1	TGTGCCAGCAGCTTGTTGGGACAGCAGAACTATGGCTACACCTTC	CASSLLGQQNYGYTF
.	TRBJ2-3	TRBV5-1	TRBD1	TGCGCCACGAAGACAGGGGTTAGCACAGATACGCAGTATTTT	CATKTGVSTDTQYF
once	TRBJ1-4	TRBV4-3	TRBD1	TGCGCCAGCAGCCGCCAAACAGGGGGTCGGTATGAAAAACTGTTTTTT	CASSRQTGGRYEKLFF
.	TRBJ1-5	TRBV19	.	TGTGCCAGTAGTACCCGGTGGCAGCCCCAGCATTTT	CASSTRWQPQHF
few	TRBJ1-1	TRBV10-1	TRBD1	TGCGCCAGCAGTGAGTCGGACAGGGAGAACACTGAAGCTTTCTTT	CASSESDRENTEAFF
.	TRBJ1-5	TRBV5-6	.	TGTGCCAGCAGCGGGTCCGGGGATGGTCAGCCCCAGCATTTT	CASSGSGDGQPQHF
.	TRBJ1-2	TRBV4-3	TRBD1	TGCGCCAGCAGCCAAGATCCCCAGGGGGCGTTTGGCTACACCTTC	CASSQDPQGAFGYTF
.	TRBJ1-4	TRBV6-5	.	TGTGCCAGCACCTCTACCGGGGATGGAGAAAAACTGTTTTTT	CASTSTGDGEKLFF